These 5 T cell receptor beta chains came from one sample sequenced in a study of glioma-infiltrating T cells. TCR alpha and beta CDR3 regions were amplified from RNA using iRepertoire nested multiplex PCR. TCRdb passed the multiplex PCR reads through MiXCR, listing each CDR3 protein once. The sample yields about 400,000 distinct CDR3 sequences, more than 35% seen once. Sequenced input: glioma tissue, nonneoplastic brain tissue, or PBMCs (not recorded which). These receptors were collected from a human donor with low-grade glioma or glioblastoma, undergoing nonglioma brain surgery, or in good health (not recorded which).

This chain uses TRBV20-1 with TRBJ2-1; 9 nucleotides agree with TRBD1. The end of the DNA aligns better with TRBJ2-7, so the J call may be wrong. The CDR3 consists of 16 residues. Germline V gene sequence: CDR1 DFQATT, CDR2 SNEGSKA (reference sequence). The CDR3 is CSASEWGTGPSYEQYF. The DNA of the CDR3 is TGCAGTGCTAGCGAATGGGGGACAGGGCCCTCCTACGAGCAGTACTTC.

This clonotype was recorded a few times. The junction and the germline gene differ at one end; a read error may be behind it. This chain connects TRBV27 to TRBJ2-1, with 8 bases matching TRBD2. In germline, CDR1 is MNHEY, CDR2 SMNVEV (reference sequence). The CDR3 has 16 amino acids. The CDR3 DNA is TGTGCCAGCAGTTTAGCCAGCGGGAGCTCCTACAATGAGCAGCTCTTC. Its protein is CASSLASGSSYNEQLF.

V gene TRBV7-9 combines with J gene TRBJ2-7; a weak D match, TRBD1 (5 bases). Germline CDR1 and CDR2: SEHNR and FQNEAQ (reference sequence). The germline V and J ends were trimmed by 7 bases and 3 bases, with 10 bases remaining between them. The CDR3 runs 12 residues. This CDR3 reads CASTPGNYEQYF. The CDR3 bases are TGTGCCAGCACACCAGGGAACTACGAGCAGTACTTC.

V gene TRBV7-6 combines with J gene TRBJ2-7, with 7 positions matching TRBD2. This CDR3 is 16 amino acids long. J lost 6 bases, V lost 5 bases, and 16 bases had no gene match. CDR1 is SGHVS and CDR2 is FNYEAQ in the germline V gene. The CDR3, as DNA: TGTGCCAGCAGCCAAATGCCCGGGACTATAATCGTCGAGCAGTACTTC. Translation gives CASSQMPGTIIVEQYF.

About this clonotype: This could be a read error, since a much larger clone is one nucleotide away. CDR3 sequence reads: CASSFIVFANTGELLF. For the CDR3, the DNA is TGTGCCAGCAGTTTTATAGTTTTCGCGAACACCGGGGAGCTGTTGTTT. This chain joins TRBV27 and TRBJ2-2; a possible D gene is TRBD2 (5 bases). There are 16 residues in the CDR3. Germline CDR1 and CDR2: MNHEY and SMNVEV (reference sequence).